These 16 T cell receptor beta chains came from one sample sequenced in a study of cytomegalovirus exposure and HLA in healthy donors. Profiled with immunoSEQ multiplex PCR; TCRdb holds only in-frame clones, not every one. Of 350,000 or so clones listed, 86% were seen once; the top ten hold about 0.91%. What was sequenced was PBMCs. The receptors shown here come from a woman between 18 and 29 years old in good health and CMV-seronegative.

This clone appeared a few times. The genes are TRBV9 and TRBJ2-7, with 10 bases fitting TRBD2. This CDR3 has 14 residues. Germline V lookup: CDR1 SGDLS, CDR2 YYNGEE. J gave up 3 bases and V 6 bases, and 6 bases lay outside the gene matches. The CDR3 sequence is CASTPAGGNYEQYF. The CDR3 nucleotides are TGTGCCAGCACCCCAGCGGGAGGGAACTACGAGCAGTACTTC.

V is TRBV29-1 and J is TRBJ1-1; 7 bases are shared with TRBD1. V was clipped by 4 bases and J by 0 bases; unmatched bases: 8. CDR1 and CDR2 from the germline V gene are SQVTM and ANQGSEA. The CDR3 spans 15 residues. The CDR3 DNA is TGCAGCGTTGCTGACAGGGTGTTCGTGAACACTGAAGCTTTCTTT. Residues: CSVADRVFVNTEAFF.

Only a few counts were recorded for this clone. The chain joins TRBV11-2 to TRBJ2-7; the D gene is possibly TRBD1 (5 bases). The CDR3 has 14 residues. The germline gives CDR1 SGHAT, CDR2 FQNNGV. Trimming pared 1 base from V and 1 base from J, leaving 8 bases between. CDR3 protein: CASSLGTTSYEQYF. The CDR3, as DNA: TGTGCCAGCAGCTTAGGGACAACTTCCTACGAGCAGTACTTC.

This chain joins TRBV30 and TRBJ1-4, with TRBD1 matching 7 bases. The length of the CDR3 is 14 residues. Germline CDR1 reads GTSNPN; CDR2 reads SVGIG (reference sequence). The V and J ends lost 1 base and 8 bases, in that order; junction bases with no gene match: 7. The CDR3 bases are TGTGCCTGGAGTGAGACAGGGAGACGCGAAAAACTGTTTTTT. Amino acid sequence: CAWSETGRREKLFF.

The chain couples TRBV6-5 to TRBJ2-1; D call uncertain. V lost 5 bases to trimming and J lost 0 bases, with 8 bases between them. Per the germline V gene, CDR1 is MNHEY and CDR2 is SVGAGI. CDR3 length: 14 amino acids. In nucleotides, the CDR3 is TGTGCCAGCAGTCGAGTGAGCTCCTACAATGAGCAGTTCTTC. Translating gives CASSRVSSYNEQFF.

This chain connects TRBV4-1 to TRBJ2-2; 8 bases fit TRBD2. Unmatched junction bases numbered 9, after V lost 4 bases and J lost 5 bases. CDR1 and CDR2 (germline): MGHRA, YSYEKL. This CDR3 spans 16 amino acids. The CDR3 coding sequence is TGCGCCAGCAGCCCTGAAAGCGGGAGTGGTACCGGGGAGCTGTTTTTT. It specifies CASSPESGSGTGELFF.

This clone has a handful of counts. In DNA form, the CDR3 reads TGTGCCAGCAGCTTGGAGAATGAGAACGAGCAGTACTTC. It codes for CASSLENENEQYF. V is TRBV7-6 and J is TRBJ2-7; unclear D gene. Trimming removed 3 bases at V and 5 bases at J, with 11 bases between. Germline V gene lookup returns CDR1 SGHVS and CDR2 FNYEAQ. This CDR3 is built from 13 residues.

CDR3 sequence reads: CASSLSGTSGGGYTF. Here the CDR3 DNA reads TGTGCCAGCAGCTTATCCGGGACTTCAGGGGGAGGCTACACCTTC. This rearrangement joins TRBV5-6 to TRBJ1-2; 7 nucleotides align to TRBD1. This CDR3 comprises 15 residues. J lost 8 bases, V lost 2 bases, and 12 bases had no gene match. Germline lookup yields CDR1 SGHDT and CDR2 YYEEEE.

The chain has TRBV5-1 and TRBJ2-5; 7 bases align to TRBD2. CDR1 is SGHRS and CDR2 is YFSETQ in the germline V gene. The CDR3 is made up of 15 amino acids. The trim removed 2 bases at V and 1 base at J, leaving 5 bases unmatched. The CDR3 DNA reads as TGCGCCAGCAGCTTTTCTCTAGCGGCCCAAGAGACCCAGTACTTC. Translating gives CASSFSLAAQETQYF.

A few counts support this clone. CDR3 amino acids: CASSSGTGAREQYF. The CDR3 coding sequence is TGTGCCAGCAGTTCCGGGACAGGGGCACGCGAGCAGTACTTC. The chain employs TRBV28 and TRBJ2-7; TRBD1 matches at 10 bases. CDR3 length: 14 amino acids. CDR1 is MDHEN and CDR2 is SYDVKM in the germline V gene. J gave up 6 bases and V 4 bases, and 6 bases lay outside the gene matches. The whole variable domain, remainder taken from reference TRBV28 and TRBJ2-7, is DVKVTQSSRYLVKRTGEKVFLECVQDMDHENMFWYRQDPGLGLRLIYFSYDVKMKEKGDIPEGYSVSREKKERFSLILESASTNQTSMYLCASSSGTGAREQYFGPGTRLTVT.

The chain joins TRBV4-1 to TRBJ1-5, with D possibly being TRBD1 (5 bases). Between the trimmed V and J ends, which lost 3 bases and 6 bases, there was a span of 9 bases. Per germline, CDR1 MGHRA and CDR2 YSYEKL. The CDR3 covers 13 residues. As DNA, the CDR3 is TGCGCCAGCAGCCAGACTAGGGGTCAGCCCCAGCATTTT. It is translated as CASSQTRGQPQHF.

V and J are TRBV2 and TRBJ2-1, with 12 bases fitting TRBD2. Germline V gene sequence: CDR1 SNHLY, CDR2 FYNNEI. This CDR3 is 14 amino acids long. Trimming took 10 bases from V and 7 from J; bases not matched to a gene: 8. The CDR3 DNA reads as TGTGCCATACCGACTAGCGGGAGTGGTAATGAGCAGTTCTTC. It codes for CAIPTSGSGNEQFF.

This clone was seen a few times. The V gene is TRBV13, the J gene TRBJ2-7; TRBD2 matches 11 bases. The V gene's germline CDR1 is PRHDT and CDR2 FYEKMQ (reference sequence). The CDR3 has 15 residues. V was clipped by 5 bases and J by 1 base; unmatched bases: 4. CDR3 coding DNA: TGTGCCAGCAGCCCACTAGCGGGAGAGTCCTACGAGCAGTACTTC. It translates to CASSPLAGESYEQYF.

This chain uses TRBV6-1 with TRBJ2-7; D is possibly TRBD2 (5 bases). In germline, CDR1 is MNHNS, CDR2 SASEGT. The CDR3 is 13 residues long. V dropped 3 bases and J dropped 3 bases, with 9 bases sitting between them. DNA of the CDR3: TGTGCCAGCAGTGAGGACCGGGGCTACGAGCAGTACTTC. It specifies CASSEDRGYEQYF.

This rearrangement joins TRBV19 to TRBJ2-1; 10 nucleotides agree with TRBD2. Looked up from germline, CDR1 is LNHDA and CDR2 is SQIVND (reference sequence). The CDR3 totals 13 residues. Trimming took 5 bases from V and 9 from J; bases not matched to a gene: 4. CDR3 sequence (DNA): TGTGCCAGTAGTGGCCAGCGGGAGGGTGAGCAGTTCTTC. Its protein product is CASSGQREGEQFF.

J is TRBJ1-2 and V is TRBV7-3, with 7 bases fitting TRBD1. J gave up 5 bases and V 5 bases, and 8 bases lay outside the gene matches. The V gene's germline CDR1 is SGHTA and CDR2 FQGTGA. CDR3 length equals 14 residues. The DNA for the CDR3 is TGTGCCAGCAGCCCTGGACAGGTTGGATATGGCTACACCTTC. Translated, it gives CASSPGQVGYGYTF.